The clone carrying this TCR beta chain was detected ten times or more. Antigen: not known. The data belong to a study of T-cell reconstitution after alpha-beta-depleted transplantation in children. Overall study findings and caveats: From newly produced T cells came most of the T-cell counts and diversity one year after transplant.

The germline V gene encodes CDR1 MNHEY and CDR2 SVGAGI. The CDR3 loop spans 18 amino acids. Trimming took 4 bases from V and 4 from J; bases not matched to a gene: 12. Preparation of the TCRbeta library involved a method that used unique molecular identifiers. TCRdb re-analysed the PCR reads in MiXCR, keeping a single row per CDR3 protein. The sample yields over 85,000 distinct CDR3 sequences, 6% seen once. Material: PBMCs, mostly from graft donor cells, obtained 60 days after TCRalphabeta/CD19-depleted stem cell transplant. This receptor was obtained from a female patient aged 2-10 years who had a stem cell transplant for Fanconi anemia, so the T cells may come from the graft donor. V and J are TRBV6-5 and TRBJ2-3; 12 nucleotides match TRBD2. CDR3 sequence: CASSSPLSSGGGPDTQYF. The CDR3 DNA follows: TGTGCCAGCAGTTCTCCCCTCTCTAGCGGGGGGGGCCCAGATACGCAGTATTTT.